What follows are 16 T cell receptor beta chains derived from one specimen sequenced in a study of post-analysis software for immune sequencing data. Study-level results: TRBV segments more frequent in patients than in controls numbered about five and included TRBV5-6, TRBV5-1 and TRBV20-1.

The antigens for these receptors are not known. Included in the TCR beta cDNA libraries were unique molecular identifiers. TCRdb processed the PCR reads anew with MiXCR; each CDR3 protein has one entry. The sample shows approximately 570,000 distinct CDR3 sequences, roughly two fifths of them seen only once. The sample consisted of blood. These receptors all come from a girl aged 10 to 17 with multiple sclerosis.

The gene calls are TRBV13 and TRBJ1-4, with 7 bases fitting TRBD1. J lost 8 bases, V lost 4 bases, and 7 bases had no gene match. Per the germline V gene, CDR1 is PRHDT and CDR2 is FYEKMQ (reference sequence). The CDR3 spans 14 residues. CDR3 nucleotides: TGTGCCAGCAGCTCCCAGGGGGTAGAAGAAAAACTGTTTTTT. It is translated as CASSSQGVEEKLFF.

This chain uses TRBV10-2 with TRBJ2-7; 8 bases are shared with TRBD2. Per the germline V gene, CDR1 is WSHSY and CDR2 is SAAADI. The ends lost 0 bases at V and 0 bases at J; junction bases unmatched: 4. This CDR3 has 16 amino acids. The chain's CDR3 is CASSESATSVSYEQYF. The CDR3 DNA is TGCGCCAGCAGTGAGTCGGCGACTAGCGTCTCCTACGAGCAGTACTTC.

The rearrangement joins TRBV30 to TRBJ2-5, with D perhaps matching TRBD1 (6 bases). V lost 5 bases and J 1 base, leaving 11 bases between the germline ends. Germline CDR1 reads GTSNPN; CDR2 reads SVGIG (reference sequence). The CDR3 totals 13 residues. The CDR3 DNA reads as TGTGCCTGGGAAGGGGGATTCCAAGAGACCCAGTACTTC. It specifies CAWEGGFQETQYF.

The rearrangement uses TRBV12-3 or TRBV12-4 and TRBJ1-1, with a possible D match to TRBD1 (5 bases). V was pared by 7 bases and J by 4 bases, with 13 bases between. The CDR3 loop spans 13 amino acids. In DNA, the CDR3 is TGTGCCAGCAATGCGAGGGGTGGCACTGAAGCTTTCTTT. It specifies CASNARGGTEAFF.

CDR3 coding DNA: TGTGCCACCAGCAGAGATAGCCCTCGGGGAGCTTTCTTT. Translating gives CATSRDSPRGAFF. J is TRBJ1-1 and V is TRBV15; D remains ambiguous. This CDR3 comprises 13 residues. Germline V gene sequence: CDR1 LNHNV, CDR2 YYDKDF (reference sequence). The V end lost 0 bases, the J end lost 10 bases, and 12 bases lay between the germline ends.

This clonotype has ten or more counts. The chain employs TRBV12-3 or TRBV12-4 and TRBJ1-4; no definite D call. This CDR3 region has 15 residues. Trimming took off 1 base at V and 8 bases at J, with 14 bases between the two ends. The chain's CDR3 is CASSLGAPSYEKLFF. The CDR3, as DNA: TGTGCCAGCAGTTTAGGGGCCCCGAGTTACGAAAAACTGTTTTTT.

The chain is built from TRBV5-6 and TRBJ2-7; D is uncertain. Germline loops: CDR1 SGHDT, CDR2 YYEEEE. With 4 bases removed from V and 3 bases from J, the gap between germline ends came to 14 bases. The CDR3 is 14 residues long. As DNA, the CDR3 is TGTGCCAGCAGCAAGGACGGAACCTACTACGAGCAGTACTTC. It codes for CASSKDGTYYEQYF. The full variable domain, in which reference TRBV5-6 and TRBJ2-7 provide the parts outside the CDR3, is DAGVTQSPTHLIKTRGQQVTLRCSPKSGHDTVSWYQQALGQGPQFIFQYYEEEERQRGNFPDRFSGHQFPNYSSELNVNALLLGDSALYLCASSKDGTYYEQYFGPGTRLTVT.

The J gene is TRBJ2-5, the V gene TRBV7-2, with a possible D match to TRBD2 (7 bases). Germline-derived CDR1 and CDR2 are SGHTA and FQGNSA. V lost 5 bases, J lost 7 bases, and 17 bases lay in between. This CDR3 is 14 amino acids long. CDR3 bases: TGTGCCAGCAGCCGAGGGGGGGCCGGAGGGACCCAGTACTTC. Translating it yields CASSRGGAGGTQYF.

The CDR3 spells CASDDDTYEQYF. The CDR3 DNA sequence: TGTGCCAGCGATGACGATACCTACGAGCAGTACTTC. The chain joins TRBV28 to TRBJ2-7; no clear D gene. With 8 bases removed from V and 2 bases from J, the gap between germline ends came to 10 bases. CDR3 length: 12 amino acids. Germline loops: CDR1 MDHEN, CDR2 SYDVKM.

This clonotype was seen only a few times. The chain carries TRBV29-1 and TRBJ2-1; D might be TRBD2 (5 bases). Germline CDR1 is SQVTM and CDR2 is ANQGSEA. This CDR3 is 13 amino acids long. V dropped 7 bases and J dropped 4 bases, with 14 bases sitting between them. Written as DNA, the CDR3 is TGCAGCGCTAACGGACTTGAGTACAATGAGCAGTTCTTC. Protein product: CSANGLEYNEQFF.

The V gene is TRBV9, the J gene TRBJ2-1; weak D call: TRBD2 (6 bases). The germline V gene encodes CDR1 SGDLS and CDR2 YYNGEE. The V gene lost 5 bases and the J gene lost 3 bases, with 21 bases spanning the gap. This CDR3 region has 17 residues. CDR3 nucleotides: TGTGCCAGCAGTCCCCGGTCTGGAGGGGCCATCTACAATGAGCAGTTCTTC. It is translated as CASSPRSGGAIYNEQFF.

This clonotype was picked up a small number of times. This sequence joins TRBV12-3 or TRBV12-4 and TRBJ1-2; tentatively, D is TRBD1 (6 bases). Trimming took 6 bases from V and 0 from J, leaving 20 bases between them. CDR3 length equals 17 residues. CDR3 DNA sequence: TGTGCCAGCAGGCCCTCCGGGACAAGAAATACTAACTATGGCTACACCTTC. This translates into CASRPSGTRNTNYGYTF.

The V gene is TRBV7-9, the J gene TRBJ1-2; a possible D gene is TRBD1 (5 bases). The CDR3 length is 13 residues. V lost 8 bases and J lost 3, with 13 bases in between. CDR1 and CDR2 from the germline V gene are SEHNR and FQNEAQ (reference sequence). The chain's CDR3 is CASRLGADYGYTF. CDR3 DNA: TGTGCCAGCCGCCTAGGGGCGGACTATGGCTACACCTTC.

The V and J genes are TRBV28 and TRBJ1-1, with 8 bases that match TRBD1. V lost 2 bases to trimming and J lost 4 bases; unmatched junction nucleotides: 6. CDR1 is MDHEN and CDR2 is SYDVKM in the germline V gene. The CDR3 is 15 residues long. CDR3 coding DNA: TGTGCCAGCAGTTTACCCAGGGGGCCACTCACTGAAGCTTTCTTT. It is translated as CASSLPRGPLTEAFF. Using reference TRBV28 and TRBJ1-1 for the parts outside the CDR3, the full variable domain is DVKVTQSSRYLVKRTGEKVFLECVQDMDHENMFWYRQDPGLGLRLIYFSYDVKMKEKGDIPEGYSVSREKKERFSLILESASTNQTSMYLCASSLPRGPLTEAFFGQGTRLTVV.

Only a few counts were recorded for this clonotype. Written as DNA, the CDR3 is TGTGCCAGCAGCTTAATGAACAGGTACAATGAGCAGTTCTTC. The encoded protein is CASSLMNRYNEQFF. The chain employs TRBV7-9 and TRBJ2-1; D might be TRBD1 (5 bases). In germline, CDR1 is SEHNR, CDR2 FQNEAQ (reference sequence). The CDR3 loop spans 14 amino acids. V gave up 2 bases and J gave up 4 bases, with 9 bases separating them.

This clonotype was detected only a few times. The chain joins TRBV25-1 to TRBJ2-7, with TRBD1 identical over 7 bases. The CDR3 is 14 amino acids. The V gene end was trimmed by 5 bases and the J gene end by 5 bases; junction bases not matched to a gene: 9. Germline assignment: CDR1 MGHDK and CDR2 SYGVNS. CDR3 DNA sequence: TGTGCCAGCAGTAAAATAGACAGGGCCAACGAGCAGTACTTC. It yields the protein CASSKIDRANEQYF.